This record concerns one TCR beta chain sequence. RNA was extracted with the RNeasy kit, and a quantity of about 0.45 to 1 ug was reverse transcribed using random hexamers. Amplification of TCR beta CDR3 spanned 54 Vbeta and 13 Jbeta via immunoSEQ multiplex PCR. TCRdb passed the immunoSEQ multiplex PCR reads through MiXCR, listing each CDR3 protein once. The sample carries 100,000 to 150,000 distinct CDR3 sequences, about 93% recorded once. These data originate in a study of CD8 T cells in Susac syndrome. Study details: Sequencing included Susac syndrome patients, more than five of them with active disease and about 8 in remission.

The receptor was isolated from a human donor with Susac syndrome. Sequenced: CD8+ T cells from PBMCs.

CDR3 in DNA: TGTGCCAGCAGTTTAGACAGTTTAGGCTACACCTTC. Translating gives CASSLDSLGYTF. The rearrangement uses TRBV12-3 or TRBV12-4 and TRBJ1-2; the D is unclear. The CDR3 totals 12 residues. Deletions cut 1 base from V and 8 bases from J, with 8 bases between.